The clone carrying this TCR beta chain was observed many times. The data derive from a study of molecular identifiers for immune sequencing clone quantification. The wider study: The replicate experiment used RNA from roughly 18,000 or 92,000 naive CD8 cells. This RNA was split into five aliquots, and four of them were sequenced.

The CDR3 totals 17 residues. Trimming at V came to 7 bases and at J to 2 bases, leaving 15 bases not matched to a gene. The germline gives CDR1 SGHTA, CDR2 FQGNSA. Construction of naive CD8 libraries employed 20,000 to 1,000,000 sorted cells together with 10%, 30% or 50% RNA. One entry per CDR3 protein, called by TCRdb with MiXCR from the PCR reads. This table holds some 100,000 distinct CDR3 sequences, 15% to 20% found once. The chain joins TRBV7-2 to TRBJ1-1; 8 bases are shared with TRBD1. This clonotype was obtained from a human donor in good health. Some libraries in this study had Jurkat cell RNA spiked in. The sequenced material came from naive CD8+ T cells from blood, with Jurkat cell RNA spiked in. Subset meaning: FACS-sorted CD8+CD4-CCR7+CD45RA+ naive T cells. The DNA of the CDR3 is TGTGCCAGCACCCTACCTGACAGGGGTTCGGTAAACACTGAAGCTTTCTTT. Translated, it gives CASTLPDRGSVNTEAFF.